This TCR beta chain was captured in a study of shared clonotypes between healthy human individuals (dated by TCRdb to the early 2020s). As for the study more broadly: Three men and two women, aged 18 to 49 years, made up the cohort. For each donor, CD4 naive and CD4 memory were each given three plates, CD8 naive was given two plates, and CD8 memory was given one plate. The study deeply sequenced blood TCR repertoires of about five healthy adults to estimate repertoire size and the extent of clonotype sharing between individuals. To increase sequencing depth and limit assay-specific biases, different laboratories used diverse techniques to prepare libraries and sequence TCR repertoires. Between about 0.9 and 8.9 billion PBMCs per donor were obtained by leukapheresis.

From a lookup of the germline V gene, CDR1 and CDR2 are SNHLY and FYNNEI. The CDR3 contains 14 residues, cysteine and phenylalanine counted. Left in the record is the CDR3 DNA by itself, 42 bases read in frame from the first base. Deletion took 4 bases off V and 5 bases off J, with a span of 14 bases between the germline ends. The research as a whole found: Clonotypes shared by all four sorted-subset donors showed higher generation probabilities than non-shared clonotypes. The genetic and exposure-history diversity represented was limited by the small number of donors. Pairwise subsampling indicated that sequencing depth was expected to affect the degree of clonotype sharing among donors. Even with the large sequencing depth, rarefaction of the sorted-subset datasets indicated that sequencing was incomplete. Naive subsets generally had larger estimated clonotype richness than memory subsets. Sharing across several donors was observed for approximately 4.6% of naive CD4, 3% to 3.5% of naive CD8, 2% to 2.5% of memory CD4, and about 0.39% of memory CD8 clonotypes. Sampling was restricted to blood, and TCR repertoires in tissues likely differ from the TCR repertoires found in blood.

Using the deep immunoSEQ assay, TCR CDR3 regions were amplified from genomic DNA by multiplex PCR. Genomic DNA extracted from each cell subset was distributed evenly over all wells of several immunoSEQ 96-well plates, and each plate served as one replicate. For sorted subsets, each replicate PCR was loaded with around 220 ng genomic DNA, equivalent to approximately 27,000 T cell genomes. The purified libraries were quantified using a Qubit 3.0 fluorometer, sized with a Bioanalyzer 2100, and then quantified again using the KAPA Library Quantification kit. Every immunoSEQ 96-well plate was sequenced on a dedicated single-read 150-cycle Illumina NextSeq 550 flow cell. In the original analysis: Because only junctional sequences without quality scores were contained in the immunoSEQ output, filtering matching that applied to full-length reads could not be performed. Sequences were annotated with PyIR, a Python wrapper for IgBLAST v1.9, and V/J genes and CDR3 were assigned using IMGT germline references. Reads were removed for weak V/J assignments (E-value above 1e-6), missing CDR3, stop codons, out-of-frame junctions, or ambiguous translated residues. V3J clonotypes were defined by identical inferred V gene, J gene, and CDR3 amino acid sequence. The percentage overlap between two repertoires was calculated by dividing the number of shared unique clonotypes by the size of the smaller repertoire. RTK rarefaction, the Chao1 estimator, and Recon v2.1 estimates of unobserved clonotypes were used to assess repertoire richness. OLGA was used to compute generation probabilities for all TCRbeta clonotypes that the gDNA method yielded from a handful of donors. The table was pulled from immuneACCESS by TCRdb, which kept in-frame rearrangements only. Such tables lose some clones; where checked, under half of the loss comes from unresolved V genes, and the rest has no known cause. The V and J calls and clone size come from that table; D and trimming were worked out from the DNA. The sample yields approximately 2.5 million clones; 85% to 95% were counted once. Around 0.15% of the sample is in the top ten clones.

For this clone: Its recognized antigen is unknown. No per-base quality is available; no much larger clone lies one base away.

The donors were healthy, HIV-negative adults who had no recently reported acute infections or vaccinations. Every donor was a Caucasian adult living in Nashville, Tennessee, USA. Magnetic negative selection was used to enrich CD4+ T cells, after which naive cells were positively selected on CD45RA and the negative fraction became the memory subset. After blood collection by leukapheresis, PBMCs were isolated using Ficoll-Histopaque density gradient centrifugation and then cryopreserved in the vapor phase of liquid nitrogen. Purity and quantity of every magnetically sorted T cell population were checked by analytical flow cytometry. Each sorted fraction had its genomic DNA isolated and then quantified by UV absorbance on a Nanodrop 2000c.

The chain was built from TRBV2 and TRBJ2-5, with the D gene not clear enough to name. The receptor was isolated from a man between 18 and 35 years old in good health. Sequenced: naive CD4+ T cells sorted from blood. Sample cell subset or site, as interpreted from the label and publication: CD45RA+ positively selected. The bases are TGTGCCAGCAGTGTAATACAGTTTGGGGAGACCCAGTACTTC. Protein translation: CASSVIQFGETQYF.